This entry is about one TCR beta chain. In this sample, this clonotype turned up many times. Its antigen remains undetermined. Base-call qualities are not available, and no considerably larger clone is one nucleotide away. The CDR3 spans 15 residues, from the cysteine through the phenylalanine. Only the CDR3 DNA is retained, 45 bases long and in frame from the first base. V is cut back by 3 bases and J by 0 bases, with 1 base in the junction unmatched. In the germline V gene, CDR1 corresponds to SGHRS and CDR2 to YFSETQ. This sample stems from a study of neurological immune-mediated disorders (dated by TCRdb to the late 2010s). Notes on the research overall: Peripheral blood TCR-beta repertoires from patients with HTLV-I-associated myelopathy (HAM/TSP), patients with multiple sclerosis, and healthy controls were compared in the study using UMI-based sequencing. The cohort included around 70 subjects: about 15 with HAM/TSP, around 35 with multiple sclerosis, and around 20 healthy controls. Each longitudinal HAM/TSP and healthy donor was sampled at 3 time-points spaced at roughly 3-40 month intervals. Alongside PBMC samples, the set of about 97 TCR-beta libraries contained longitudinal samples, technical triplicates, and paired CD4+ and CD8+ T-cell subsets that had been sorted.

The time point label for this specimen denotes: longitudinal time-point 3. Unsorted PBMC libraries were generated from 2 million PBMCs stored in RNAlater at -80 °C until RNA extraction. PBMCs were separated from peripheral blood using Ficoll-Hypaque density gradient centrifugation and then cryopreserved in liquid nitrogen. The paper as a whole reports these results and caveats: Across subjects, expanded clones never shared an identical CDR3 amino acid sequence, which suggests that the TCR-beta repertoires in every group were private. TCR clonal expansion was greatest in HAM/TSP patients and smallest in MS patients, who ranked below even healthy controls.

cDNA was synthesized by template-switch 5'RACE using a primer carrying a 10-nucleotide random unique molecular identifier by which each TCR transcript was tagged. Every sequencing run yielded over 180 million TCR-beta sequences covering 15-18 subjects. The RNeasy kit was used for extraction of total RNA. The KAPA Real-time Library Amplification kit was used to amplify TCR-beta VDJ regions with primers for the TCR constant region and the 5'RACE anchor. A first PCR added sample indexes and Illumina adaptors, after which a second PCR increased the library yield. The roughly 650 bp TCR product was size-selected on a 2% E-gel SizeSelection system after Ampure bead purification. Before pooling, library quality was checked on a Bioanalyzer, concentration was measured with Qubit, and libraries were quantified with the Kapa Library Quantification kit. An Illumina HiSeq 2500 sequenced the libraries paired-end 2 x 150 bp. To increase sequence diversity, roughly 25-31% phiX was spiked into each library pool. The published analysis was carried out like this. The UMI-based MiGEC pipeline processed quality-filtered reads and removed over 85% of raw TCR sequences during error correction. IMGT germline references were used for aligning VDJ genes, and each clonotype was defined as a unique CDR3 amino acid sequence together with its V-J genes. VDJtools evaluated clonal expansion, Shannon diversity and CDR3 relatedness (CalcPairwiseDistances, ClusterSamples); CLCbio workbench built phylogenetic trees. Using coefficient-of-variation modelling across technical triplicates, the study counted a clone as expanded if it had at least 8 unique UMIs. In-frame beta chains were kept once TCRdb had trimmed the public reads at Q25 with fastp and called clones with MiXCR. Every entry covers one CDR3 protein and lists the most common genes and DNA from its rows. TCRdb, not the authors, supplied the V and J calls. Present in this sample are approximately 47,000 distinct CDR3 sequences, about 13% of which were seen just once. The leading ten clones occupy roughly 10% of the sample.

The source is a male donor with HTLV-1-associated myelopathy (HAM/TSP). The chain uses TRBV5-1 and TRBJ2-1; 9 nucleotides in the junction match TRBD2. Input material: PBMCs. The DNA is as follows: TGCGCCAGCAGCTCAGCGGGGGGCTCCTACAATGAGCAGTTCTTC. Translated, it gives CASSSAGGSYNEQFF. The full variable domain, with segments outside the CDR3 supplied by the reference TRBV5-1 and TRBJ2-1 proteins, appears as KAGVTQTPRYLIKTRGQQVTLSCSPISGHRSVSWYQQTPGQGLQFLFEYFSETQRNKGNFPGRFSGRQFSNSRSEMNVSTLELGDSALYLCASSSAGGSYNEQFFGPGTRLTVL.